This TCR beta chain was identified in a study of T cell repertoires in cytomegalovirus infection. About the research overall: Recently identified HLA-C-restricted and well-studied HLA-B-restricted CMV epitopes were used. A matching HLA type, together with CMV infection, was signaled by public TCR beta signatures.

Per the germline V gene, CDR1 is SGHRS and CDR2 is YFSETQ. The CDR3 loop spans 16 amino acids. The V gene lost 1 base and the J gene lost 0 bases, with 12 bases spanning the gap. Comments on this clonotype: Its target is not known.

TCRdb reanalysed the reads using MiXCR and keeps one entry per CDR3 protein. The data show roughly 990,000 distinct CDR3 sequences, roughly 30% seen once. Overall study results and limits: Dominating the ex vivo response were TCR beta clonotypes that were CMV-specific and HLA-C-restricted. Cumulative public TCR beta family frequency identified carriers of CMV plus the relevant HLA.

Sequenced material: cultured CD8+ T cells from PBMCs, taken from culture after CMV antigen stimulation. The sequence came from a human donor in good health (CMV status not recorded). Some clones in this sample may be carry-over from other donors' samples. V gene TRBV5-1 combines with J gene TRBJ2-3, with D unclear. The CDR3 spells CASSLIGRRSTDTQYF. For the CDR3, the DNA is TGCGCCAGCAGCTTGATAGGGCGGAGAAGCACAGATACGCAGTATTTT.